This T cell receptor beta chain was sequenced in a study of T cells in tumors after PD-1 blockade. Study background: Patients had no prior checkpoint blockade, systemic immunosuppressants, or anti-cancer therapy within 4 weeks.

The CDR3 runs 14 residues. Deletions cut 11 bases from V and 1 base from J, with 17 bases between. Germline CDR1 is SGHVS and CDR2 is FQNEAQ. TCRdb's copy holds only in-frame clones and misses some; the assay was immunoSEQ multiplex PCR. The sample lists 60,000 to 75,000 clones, around 74% occurring once. The receptor's source is a human donor with basal cell carcinoma. V is TRBV7-8 and J is TRBJ1-1; maybe TRBD1 (6 bases). The specimen was PBMCs, collected after anti-PD-1 treatment. In DNA form, the CDR3 reads TGTGCCGGCCGGGACATCCAGGGGAACACTGAAGCTTTCTTT. Translated: CAGRDIQGNTEAFF.